This TCR beta chain was sequenced for a study of CD8+ T cells in alopecia areata. Across the study: Severity scoring for treated patients was based on the percentage of affected scalp area. Study results and caveats: In scalp and blood, many expanded lesional clones persisted during tofacitinib. Patients shared TCRs less clearly than mice did, possibly for HLA-related reasons. Compared with normal scalp, lesional scalp had higher clonality and more expanded CD8+ clones.

About this clone: Its antigen is as yet unknown.

Treatment denoted: oral pan-JAK inhibitor, 5-10 mg twice daily. Reverse transcribed after extraction, RNA yielded cDNA as the sequencing template. Clones were sequenced by immunoSEQ multiplex PCR, and TCRdb holds only the in-frame ones, with some missing. The table includes around 100,000 clones, 50% to 75% detected once. CDR1 is LGHNT, CDR2 FRNRAP, per germline. CDR3 length: 16 residues. V lost 6 bases and J lost 0; bases outside the gene matches: 8. This clonotype originated in a human donor with alopecia areata. V gene TRBV12-5 combines with J gene TRBJ1-5; 7 bases are shared with TRBD1. The sequencing here drew on CD8+ T cells sorted from blood, taken at week 24, from a patient treated with tofacitinib. The CDR3 loop reads CASGLEQGYSNQPQHF. As DNA, the CDR3 is TGTGCTAGTGGCCTCGAACAGGGGTATAGCAATCAGCCCCAGCATTTT.